These T cell receptor beta chains were read from a single sample in a study of blood T cell repertoires in COVID-19. TCRdb keeps only in-frame clones here, not all; method: immunoSEQ multiplex PCR. This sample has around 260,000 clones, with approximately 84% found just once. Input material: peripheral blood. All receptors come from a person aged 70 to 80 with COVID-19, enrolled during active disease. CDR3s include the opening cysteine and the closing phenylalanine or tryptophan. Fields, in order: V gene, clone size, D gene, J gene, CDR3 protein, CDR3 DNA. D genes are given only for firm matches. Clone size is given for some rows only: seen once, a few or many times, or a class if the clone is expanded.

V gene: TRBV5-4
clone size: -
D gene: -
J gene: TRBJ1-1
CDR3 protein: CASSAEANTEAFF
CDR3 DNA: TGTGCCAGCAGCGCCGAGGCGAACACTGAAGCTTTCTTT

V gene: TRBV7-9
clone size: -
D gene: -
J gene: TRBJ2-7
CDR3 protein: CASSLGRSSYEQYF
CDR3 DNA: TGTGCCAGCAGCTTGGGCAGGTCCTCCTACGAGCAGTACTTC

V gene: TRBV3-1/TRBV3-2
clone size: -
D gene: TRBD2
J gene: TRBJ2-7
CDR3 protein: CASSQVNSGSGEQYF
CDR3 DNA: TGTGCCAGCAGCCAAGTTAATAGCGGGAGTGGGGAGCAGTACTTC

V gene: TRBV6-2/TRBV6-3
clone size: once
D gene: -
J gene: TRBJ1-5
CDR3 protein: CASSYSTGVGNQPQHF
CDR3 DNA: TGTGCCAGCAGTTACTCGACCGGGGTGGGAAATCAGCCCCAGCATTTT

V gene: TRBV27
clone size: -
D gene: TRBD2
J gene: TRBJ2-3
CDR3 protein: CASRALAGGPNTQYF
CDR3 DNA: TGTGCCAGCAGGGCCCTAGCGGGAGGGCCAAATACGCAGTATTTT

V gene: TRBV10-1
clone size: -
D gene: TRBD1
J gene: TRBJ2-7
CDR3 protein: CATQTTGYYEQYF
CDR3 DNA: TGCGCCACTCAGACGACAGGGTACTACGAGCAGTACTTC

V gene: TRBV5-1
clone size: -
D gene: TRBD1
J gene: TRBJ2-7
CDR3 protein: CASSFGQGANEQYF
CDR3 DNA: TGCGCCAGCAGCTTCGGACAGGGGGCCAACGAGCAGTACTTC

V gene: TRBV30
clone size: -
D gene: -
J gene: TRBJ2-2
CDR3 protein: CASTRRENTGELFF
CDR3 DNA: TGTGCCTCAACGAGGAGAGAAAACACCGGGGAGCTGTTTTTT

V gene: TRBV6-2/TRBV6-3
clone size: once
D gene: -
J gene: TRBJ2-6
CDR3 protein: CASSPGQGGNTGANVLTF
CDR3 DNA: TGTGCCAGCAGCCCGGGACAAGGTGGGAACACGGGGGCCAACGTCCTGACTTTC

V gene: TRBV7-2
clone size: -
D gene: -
J gene: TRBJ2-7
CDR3 protein: CASSGRGRAGHEQYF
CDR3 DNA: TGTGCCAGCAGCGGTAGGGGCCGGGCGGGACACGAGCAGTACTTC

V gene: TRBV7-3
clone size: many
D gene: TRBD1
J gene: TRBJ2-5
CDR3 protein: CASSLAQGAFETQYF
CDR3 DNA: TGTGCCAGCAGCCTCGCCCAGGGGGCGTTTGAGACCCAGTACTTC

V gene: TRBV18
clone size: -
D gene: -
J gene: TRBJ2-3
CDR3 protein: CASSPLSAGVTDTQYF
CDR3 DNA: TGTGCCAGCTCACCACTTAGTGCAGGGGTGACAGATACGCAGTATTTT

V gene: TRBV30
clone size: -
D gene: -
J gene: TRBJ2-7
CDR3 protein: CASSEDSFYEQYF
CDR3 DNA: TGTGCCTCCTCTGAGGACAGTTTCTACGAGCAGTACTTC

V gene: TRBV7-2
clone size: -
D gene: -
J gene: TRBJ1-1
CDR3 protein: CASSLEMNTEAFF
CDR3 DNA: TGTGCCAGCAGCTTGGAGATGAACACTGAAGCTTTCTTT

V gene: TRBV28
clone size: once
D gene: TRBD2
J gene: TRBJ2-1
CDR3 protein: CASARASGGNYNEQFF
CDR3 DNA: TGTGCCAGCGCCCGGGCTAGCGGGGGGAATTACAATGAGCAGTTCTTC

V gene: TRBV28
clone size: -
D gene: TRBD1
J gene: TRBJ1-5
CDR3 protein: CASRATTDRVGGDGNQPQHF
CDR3 DNA: TGTGCCAGCAGAGCAACAACAGACAGGGTCGGTGGTGATGGCAATCAGCCCCAGCATTTT

V gene: TRBV5-1
clone size: -
D gene: -
J gene: TRBJ2-3
CDR3 protein: CASSLIPGITDTQYF
CDR3 DNA: TGCGCCAGCAGCTTGATCCCGGGGATCACAGATACGCAGTATTTT

V gene: TRBV27
clone size: -
D gene: -
J gene: TRBJ2-2
CDR3 protein: CASSAAWSYGELFF
CDR3 DNA: TGTGCCAGCTCGGCTGCGTGGAGTTACGGGGAGCTGTTTTTT

V gene: TRBV10-3
clone size: -
D gene: -
J gene: TRBJ1-6
CDR3 protein: CAISDWEPTNSPLHF
CDR3 DNA: TGTGCCATCAGTGATTGGGAGCCAACGAATTCACCCCTCCACTTT

V gene: TRBV30
clone size: -
D gene: -
J gene: TRBJ2-7
CDR3 protein: CAWTSDTAVYEQYF
CDR3 DNA: TGTGCCTGGACCTCGGACACGGCCGTCTACGAGCAGTACTTC

V gene: TRBV28
clone size: once
D gene: TRBD2
J gene: TRBJ2-6
CDR3 protein: CASSLGGGRGLRANVLTF
CDR3 DNA: TGTGCCAGCAGTTTAGGCGGGGGGCGGGGGCTCCGGGCCAACGTCCTGACTTTC

V gene: TRBV5-1
clone size: -
D gene: -
J gene: TRBJ1-1
CDR3 protein: CASSLTQGGTEAFF
CDR3 DNA: TGCGCCAGCAGCTTGACACAGGGAGGGACTGAAGCTTTCTTT

V gene: TRBV9
clone size: -
D gene: -
J gene: TRBJ2-2
CDR3 protein: CASSTTAVGVITGELFF
CDR3 DNA: TGTGCCAGCAGCACCACTGCGGTAGGAGTTATCACCGGGGAGCTGTTTTTT

V gene: TRBV6-5
clone size: -
D gene: -
J gene: TRBJ2-2
CDR3 protein: CASSVWQNTGELFF
CDR3 DNA: TGTGCCAGCAGCGTCTGGCAGAACACCGGGGAGCTGTTTTTT

V gene: TRBV24-1
clone size: few
D gene: -
J gene: TRBJ2-1
CDR3 protein: CATRGGLDSDEQFF
CDR3 DNA: TGTGCCACGAGAGGAGGGCTAGATAGCGATGAGCAGTTCTTC

V gene: TRBV7-2
clone size: -
D gene: -
J gene: TRBJ2-3
CDR3 protein: CASSSLGDTQYF
CDR3 DNA: TGTGCCAGCAGCTCGCTCGGGGATACGCAGTATTTT

V gene: TRBV30
clone size: -
D gene: -
J gene: TRBJ1-4
CDR3 protein: CAWSVPTGGDEKLFF
CDR3 DNA: TGTGCCTGGAGTGTACCTACCGGGGGGGATGAAAAACTGTTTTTT

V gene: TRBV18
clone size: -
D gene: -
J gene: TRBJ2-7
CDR3 protein: CASSPPTGEYEQYF
CDR3 DNA: TGTGCCAGCTCACCACCCACCGGGGAGTACGAGCAGTACTTC

V gene: TRBV15
clone size: -
D gene: -
J gene: TRBJ2-2
CDR3 protein: CATSRAQSTGELFF
CDR3 DNA: TGTGCCACCAGCAGAGCACAGAGCACCGGGGAGCTGTTTTTT

V gene: TRBV27
clone size: -
D gene: -
J gene: TRBJ1-1
CDR3 protein: CASSLFGSMNTEAFF
CDR3 DNA: TGTGCCAGCAGTTTATTTGGGAGCATGAACACTGAAGCTTTCTTT

V gene: TRBV13
clone size: -
D gene: TRBD1
J gene: TRBJ1-1
CDR3 protein: CASSRTPLGQGMNTEAFF
CDR3 DNA: TGTGCCAGCAGCCGCACACCCCTAGGACAGGGAATGAACACTGAAGCTTTCTTT